Here is one T cell receptor beta chain with its context. The limits of the CDR3 on the DNA are not certain, so only TCRdb's listed CDR3 is given. Germline CDR1 reads MGHRA; CDR2 reads YSYEKL. Including both end residues, the CDR3 is 17 amino acids long. This entry is derived from a study of cytotoxic CD8 clonotypes in ibrutinib-treated CLL. Study-wide background: Investigators collected response samples after a median about 11 months of treatment, range 6 to 36.

Sequencing used immunoSEQ multiplex PCR; TCRdb keeps in-frame clones, though not all of them. The table includes fewer than 100,000 clones, approximately 86% detected once. The material sequenced was PBMCs, taken before ibrutinib treatment. V is TRBV4-1 and J is TRBJ2-7; the D call in the table, TRBD1, was not verified against the DNA. The TCR originated in a human donor with chronic lymphocytic leukemia. CDR3 amino acids: CASSSSVLDTPSYEQYF.